This paragraph covers one T cell receptor (beta chain) sequence. Antigen unknown. The source of the sample is a study of T cell responses to AZD1222 COVID-19 vaccine. V was clipped by 3 bases and J by 4 bases, with 19 bases between them. CDR3 length: 17 amino acids. Per germline, CDR1 SNHLY and CDR2 FYNNEI. The repertoire was sequenced with immunoSEQ multiplex PCR; TCRdb's copy has only in-frame clones and lacks some. Of around 100,000 clones listed, approximately 90% are singletons. Broader study findings: AZD1222 recipients seropositive at baseline numbered only six.

The chain recombines TRBV2 with TRBJ2-1; maybe TRBD2 (5 bases). The TCR originated in an adult in good health. The specimen comprised peripheral blood, sampled on day 0 of AZD1222 vaccination. The CDR3 sequence is CASSERPGLPEYNEQFF. DNA of the CDR3: TGTGCCAGCAGTGAGCGGCCTGGACTTCCCGAATACAATGAGCAGTTCTTC. The variable domain in full, completed from reference TRBV2 and TRBJ2-1, reads EPEVTQTPSHQVTQMGQEVILRCVPISNHLYFYWYRQILGQKVEFLVSFYNNEISEKSEIFDDQFSVERPDGSNFTLKIRSTKLEDSAMYFCASSERPGLPEYNEQFFGPGTRLTVL.